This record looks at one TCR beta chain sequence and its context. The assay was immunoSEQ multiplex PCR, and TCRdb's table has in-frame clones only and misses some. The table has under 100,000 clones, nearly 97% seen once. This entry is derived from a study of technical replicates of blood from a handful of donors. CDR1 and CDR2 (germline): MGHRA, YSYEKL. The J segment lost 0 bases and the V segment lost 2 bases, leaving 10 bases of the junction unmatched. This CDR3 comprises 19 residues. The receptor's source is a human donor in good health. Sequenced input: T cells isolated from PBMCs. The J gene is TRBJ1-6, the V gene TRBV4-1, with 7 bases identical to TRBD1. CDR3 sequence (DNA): TGCGCCAGCAGCCAACTTTTTTCGACAGGGAGCTCCTATAATTCACCCCTCCACTTT. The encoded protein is CASSQLFSTGSSYNSPLHF.